This T cell receptor beta chain was recorded in a study of control samples from healthy donors and cancer patients. The V gene lost 3 bases and the J gene lost 4 bases, with 13 bases spanning the gap. Germline values: CDR1 DFQATT, CDR2 SNEGSKA (reference sequence). This CDR3 comprises 13 residues. TCRdb's table, derived via immunoSEQ multiplex PCR, lists solely in-frame clones and lacks some. The repertoire holds about 29,000 clones, with nearly 90% as singletons. Sequencing was performed on formalin-fixed, paraffin-embedded tissue. This sequence joins TRBV20-1 and TRBJ2-7, with D tentatively TRBD1 (6 bases). The sequence came from a female donor with melanoma. The CDR3 protein is CSASRSGVYEQYF. The CDR3 bases are TGCAGTGCTAGTCGGTCAGGGGTATACGAGCAGTACTTC.